What follows is one TCR beta chain and its context. Its antigen target is currently unknown. Base qualities are not recorded, but no much larger clone differs from it by a single base. The data are from a study of blood T cell repertoires in COVID-19 (dated by TCRdb to 2020 to 2021). As for the study more broadly: Samples covering the acute and convalescent phases of COVID-19 were provided by collaborators in the United States, Italy and Spain. The prospective study material was composed of cDNA or gDNA derived from T cells, B-cell-depleted T cells, or PBMCs. The dataset comprised deeply sampled blood TCRbeta repertoires from subjects exposed to, actively infected with, or recovered from COVID-19. The repertoires were released in a freely available public database meant as a resource for research on the immune response to SARS-CoV-2. Samples were obtained from the ongoing ImmuneRACE study (first 160 participants) and from about 1,300 subjects provided by 6 global collaborators. Sample metadata almost always included a de-identified subject ID, COVID-19 status, age in years and sex. Where available, HLA class I and class II types were obtained from metadata supplied by the sample provider rather than from assay-based typing.

V gives up 1 base and J gives up 7 bases, and the segment between their germline ends measures 7 bases. The germline V gene (reference sequence) gives CDR1 as DFQATT and CDR2 as SNEGSKA. Including the terminal cysteine and phenylalanine, the CDR3 comprises 11 residues. This entry keeps only the CDR3 DNA: 33 bases, framed from base 1. The study at large found these results: Clinical and demographic metadata were provided uncurated, with the amount varying by source and participant.

TCRbeta CDR3 regions were amplified from genomic DNA by means of the immunoSEQ Assay, a bias-controlled multiplex PCR. The authors' analysis ran thus. The number of nucleated cells in each sample was estimated from the amplification of reference gene primers within the assay. To quantify the absolute abundance of each unique TCRbeta CDR3 rearrangement, sequence reads were collapsed and filtered. For each sample, productive Simpson clonality was calculated as the square root of Simpson's diversity index across productive rearrangements. The table comes from immuneACCESS by way of TCRdb, which keeps in-frame sequences with V and J called. Part of the clones is missing from these tables; in studies checked, under half for an unresolved V gene and the rest for unknown reasons. That table is the source of V, J and clone size, and D and trimming were worked out from the DNA. For this sample there are 300,000 to 400,000 clones; over 70% appear just once. The top ten constitute over 4.5% of the sample.

Participants in the prospective study were enrolled through a virtual design, were aged about 18 to 100 years, and lived in roughly 26 United States geographic areas. In the prospective study, cohorts were assigned on the basis of participant-reported clinical history obtained from a screening survey and a study questionnaire. For ImmuneRACE Cohort 3, a participant was defined as recovered based on two consecutive negative NP/OP PCR tests, clearance by a healthcare professional, or resolution of symptoms. Mobile phlebotomists in the prospective study collected whole blood, serum and a nasopharyngeal or oropharyngeal swab from every participant. Over a roughly two-month period, participants in the prospective study had the option of providing additional blood draws and questionnaires. Before DNA extraction, prospective study blood samples were shipped either frozen or at room temperature.

The chain links TRBV20-1 with TRBJ1-2; the D gene lacks a confident call. Specimen: PBMCs or T cells enriched from blood (not recorded which). The TCR was taken from a man aged 25-40 years who had recovered from COVID-19. Here is the DNA: TGCAGTGCTAGAGGGGAGAGTGGCTACACCTTC. Its protein product is CSARGESGYTF.